This section outlines one TCR beta chain sequence together with its context. This entry comes from a study of blood T cell repertoires in COVID-19. Study at large: Both acute and convalescent COVID-19 samples were obtained from the United States, Italy and Spain. The cDNA or gDNA used as material had been derived from T cells, B-cell-depleted T cells, or PBMCs.

Repertoires were generated with immunoSEQ multiplex PCR, while TCRdb's copy carries only in-frame clones and drops some. The sample records 80,000 to 100,000 clones, approximately 91% being singletons. This TCR was recovered from a human donor with active COVID-19. The donor label of this sample is uncertain. Sequencing was done on a sample of peripheral blood.

CDR3: CASSSSRDRRDTEAFF. The CDR3, as DNA: TGTGCCAGCAGTTCCAGTAGGGACAGGAGGGACACTGAAGCTTTCTTT. The rearrangement links TRBV6-5 to TRBJ1-1; 8 bases line up with TRBD1. The CDR3 runs to 16 residues. Germline assignment: CDR1 MNHEY and CDR2 SVGAGI. The ends lost 4 bases at V and 3 bases at J; junction bases unmatched: 10.